The source of this TCR beta chain is a study of Ad26.COV2.S vaccination and SARS-CoV-2 variants. Study in general: Into the muscle, Ad26.COV2.S was dosed once or twice, 56 days apart. Study-wide results and limits: TCR breadth and depth analyses may have underestimated total T cell responses.

TCRdb's table, derived via immunoSEQ multiplex PCR, lists solely in-frame clones and lacks some. Of some 300,000 clones in the sample, around 83% are singletons; the top ten hold around 2%. Treatment here: roughly 19 received Ad26.COV2.S at low or high dose, single or two shots; 5 received placebo; per-sample allocation not given. Sampling occurred on day 63 after the first vaccine or placebo injection. On this clone: What it binds is not known.

CDR3 length: 14 residues. Deletions cut 9 bases from V and 1 base from J, with 13 bases between. Germline CDR1 ENHRY, CDR2 SYGVKD. The TCR was taken from a person between 18 and 65 years old who received the Ad26.COV2.S COVID-19 vaccine or a placebo. The sequencing used peripheral blood, collected in a trial of Ad26.COV2.S vaccine versus placebo. The gene calls are TRBV10-3 and TRBJ2-1, with D maybe TRBD2 (6 bases). CDR3 in DNA: TGTGCCATGGCTCTAGCGCCGTCCTACAATGAGCAGTTCTTC. Residues: CAMALAPSYNEQFF.